These 30 T cell receptor beta chains were all obtained from the same sample, sequenced in a study of T-cell memory formation after mild COVID-19. TCRdb re-derived calls from the 5' RACE reads in MiXCR, one entry per CDR3 protein. The sample holds 200,000 to 300,000 distinct CDR3 sequences, over 15% seen once. The material sequenced was PBMCs or a T cell subset sorted from them (not recorded which). The receptors come from a man younger than 30 who had mild COVID-19 (a few samples of this study predate the infection). Cell type and time point are not known.

The rearrangement joins TRBV5-1 to TRBJ2-5; tentatively, D is TRBD2 (7 bases). Trimming pared 0 bases from V and 5 bases from J, leaving 14 bases between. The CDR3 is 15 amino acids. Per the germline V gene, CDR1 is SGHRS and CDR2 is YFSETQ. CDR3 coding DNA: TGCGCCAGCAGCTTGGCCCGGGGGGCCGGTGAGACCCAGTACTTC. Residues: CASSLARGAGETQYF. The entire variable domain, with the rest obtained from reference TRBV5-1 and TRBJ2-5, is as follows: KAGVTQTPRYLIKTRGQQVTLSCSPISGHRSVSWYQQTPGQGLQFLFEYFSETQRNKGNFPGRFSGRQFSNSRSEMNVSTLELGDSALYLCASSLARGAGETQYFGPGTRLLVL.

In DNA, the CDR3 is TGTGCCACCGGGGGAGGATGGTCTGGAAACACCATATATTTT. This translates into CATGGGWSGNTIYF. The J gene is TRBJ1-3, the V gene TRBV12-3 or TRBV12-4, with D tentatively TRBD1 (5 bases). The CDR3 is 14 amino acids. The V and J ends lost 10 bases and 1 base respectively, with 14 bases between them.

As regards this clonotype: Without the conserved terminal phenylalanine or tryptophan, this CDR3 likely stems from a read error. This chain links TRBV7-6 with TRBJ1-2, with TRBD1 as a possible D gene (5 bases). Germline CDR1 is SGHVS and CDR2 is FNYEAQ. This CDR3 region has 14 residues. Trimming left V 5 bases short and J 3 bases short, with 13 bases between. The CDR3 DNA is TGTGCCAGCAGCCCGGACATTGGGGACTATGGCTACACCTTA. This gives the protein CASSPDIGDYGYTL.

There are a few counts of this clonotype. The chain recombines TRBV7-2 with TRBJ2-3; 9 bases fit TRBD2. This CDR3 spans 13 amino acids. Germline V gives CDR1 SGHTA, CDR2 FQGNSA. Germline trimming cut 7 bases from V and 7 bases from J; bases unmatched to any gene: 6. The CDR3 coding sequence is TGTGCCAGCACCGCTGGACTAGCGTATACGCAGTATTTT. The encoded protein is CASTAGLAYTQYF. The variable domain in full, with the rest retrieved from reference TRBV7-2 and TRBJ2-3, is GAGVSQSPSNKVTEKGKDVELRCDPISGHTALYWYRQSLGQGLEFLIYFQGNSAPDKSGLPSDRFSAERTGGSVSTLTIQRTQQEDSAVYLCASTAGLAYTQYFGPGTRLTVL.

The rearrangement uses TRBV5-1 and TRBJ2-5; TRBD1 is a possible D gene (5 bases). V was pared by 4 bases and J by 9 bases, with 10 bases between. The CDR3 has 11 residues. CDR1 and CDR2 (germline): SGHRS, YFSETQ. DNA of the CDR3: TGCGCCAGCAGCGCAGACAGTCCCCAGTACTTC. The encoded protein is CASSADSPQYF.

The genes are TRBV25-1 and TRBJ1-1, with 10 bases identical to TRBD1. Trimming at V came to 6 bases and at J to 10 bases, leaving 11 bases not matched to a gene. The germline V gene has CDR1 MGHDK and CDR2 SYGVNS. There are 14 residues in the CDR3. The CDR3 DNA follows: TGTGCCAGCAGCGCTCACCCGGGACAGGGGATAGCTTTCTTT. It encodes CASSAHPGQGIAFF.

Only one count was recorded for this clonotype. The genes are TRBV7-2 and TRBJ2-1; D is undetermined. The ends were cut back, 0 bases at V and 9 bases at J, with 12 bases in the middle. CDR1 is SGHTA, CDR2 FQGNSA, per germline. This CDR3 has 14 amino acids. The CDR3 sequence: CASSLALALTEQFF. The CDR3 DNA follows: TGTGCCAGCAGCTTAGCTCTGGCCCTCACTGAGCAGTTCTTC.

The chain uses TRBV11-2 and TRBJ1-4; 7 bases fit TRBD1. The CDR3 has 19 amino acids. Germline-derived CDR1 and CDR2 are SGHAT and FQNNGV. Unmatched junction bases numbered 14, after V lost 2 bases and J lost 2 bases. The CDR3 region has the DNA TGTGCCAGCAGCTTACTCACGTTGAGTACAGGGGCGACTAATGAAAAACTGTTTTTT. It is translated as CASSLLTLSTGATNEKLFF.

This clonotype was recorded a few times. The V call is TRBV5-1, the J call TRBJ2-1, with 11 positions matching TRBD2. The CDR3 consists of 15 residues. Germline values: CDR1 SGHRS, CDR2 YFSETQ. Losses at the gene ends were 4 bases for V and 4 bases for J; bases not matched to a gene: 4. CDR3 coding DNA: TGCGCCAGCAGCACCGGACTAGCGGGTTACAATGAGCAGTTCTTC. Amino acids: CASSTGLAGYNEQFF.

This clonotype came up a few times. The chain recombines TRBV6-2 or TRBV6-3 with TRBJ2-5, with TRBD2 identical over 8 bases. CDR1 and CDR2 from the germline V gene are MNHEY and SVGEGT. J lost 3 bases, V lost 7 bases, and 7 bases had no gene match. This CDR3 has 14 residues. DNA for the CDR3: TGTGCCAGCACTCACGGGGGGGACAAAGAGACCCAGTACTTC. Its protein product is CASTHGGDKETQYF.

The gene calls are TRBV6-5 and TRBJ1-2; D is undetermined. Per germline, CDR1 MNHEY and CDR2 SVGAGI. Trimming removed 6 bases at V and 2 bases at J, with 7 bases between. CDR3 size: 12 residues. The CDR3 reads CASSQLNYGYTF. The CDR3 DNA reads TGTGCCAGCAGCCAGTTGAACTATGGCTACACCTTC.

This clonotype appeared many times. J is TRBJ2-1 and V is TRBV5-1; 8 positions match TRBD1. The CDR3 totals 13 residues. V lost 4 bases to trimming and J lost 5 bases; unmatched junction nucleotides: 2. CDR1 is SGHRS and CDR2 is YFSETQ in the germline V gene. The CDR3 loop reads CASSGTGDNEQFF. The CDR3 nucleotides are TGCGCCAGCAGCGGGACAGGCGACAATGAGCAGTTCTTC.

This clonotype was found a few times. The rearrangement joins TRBV6-2 or TRBV6-3 to TRBJ1-5, with TRBD1 matching 10 bases. Germline V gene data show CDR1 as MNHEY and CDR2 as SVGEGT. CDR3 length equals 15 residues. V gave up 5 bases and J gave up 5 bases; unmatched junction bases: 6. In DNA, the CDR3 is TGTGCCAGCAGTACAAGACAGGGGGCTTATCAGCCCCAGCATTTT. This sequence encodes CASSTRQGAYQPQHF.

This clonotype was found a few times. V usage is TRBV12-3 or TRBV12-4 and J usage is TRBJ1-5, with D hard to call. The CDR3 extends over 13 amino acids. The V end lost 0 bases, the J end lost 1 base, and 1 base lay between the germline ends. CDR3 in DNA: TGTGCCAGCAGTTTAGCCAGCAATCAGCCCCAGCATTTT. It encodes CASSLASNQPQHF.

The chain uses TRBV20-1 and TRBJ2-5; 9 bases are a match to TRBD2. The CDR3 is 14 amino acids. Looked up from germline, CDR1 is DFQATT and CDR2 is SNEGSKA (reference sequence). V shed 3 bases, J shed 3 bases, and the junction held 5 bases outside the gene matches. This chain's CDR3 is CSASRLAGKETQYF. In nucleotides, the CDR3 is TGCAGTGCTAGTCGCCTAGCGGGAAAAGAGACCCAGTACTTC.

The chain employs TRBV29-1 and TRBJ1-2; D remains ambiguous. V lost 5 bases, J lost 4 bases, and 8 bases lay in between. The germline gives CDR1 SQVTM, CDR2 ANQGSEA. The CDR3 runs 11 residues. This CDR3 reads CSVPESYGYTF. The CDR3 nucleotides are TGCAGCGTTCCAGAGAGCTATGGCTACACCTTC.

The chain couples TRBV7-2 to TRBJ2-3; D gene unclear. V was clipped by 5 bases and J by 3 bases, with 9 bases between them. The germline V gene encodes CDR1 SGHTA and CDR2 FQGNSA. This CDR3 spans 13 amino acids. CDR3 protein: CASSRPETDTQYF. CDR3 coding DNA: TGTGCCAGCAGCCGTCCTGAGACAGATACGCAGTATTTT. Full variable domain (rest looked up from reference TRBV7-2 and TRBJ2-3): GAGVSQSPSNKVTEKGKDVELRCDPISGHTALYWYRQSLGQGLEFLIYFQGNSAPDKSGLPSDRFSAERTGGSVSTLTIQRTQQEDSAVYLCASSRPETDTQYFGPGTRLTVL.

In this sample, this clonotype turned up many times. The chain employs TRBV6-6 and TRBJ1-1; D uncertain. Trimming stripped 3 bases from V and 10 bases from J, with 18 bases between. CDR1 and CDR2 from the germline V gene are MNHNY and SVGAGI (reference sequence). This CDR3 is 14 amino acids long. This CDR3 reads CASSYRRQAGTAFF. The CDR3 DNA reads as TGTGCCAGCAGTTATCGTCGGCAGGCGGGTACAGCTTTCTTT.

The table lists this clonotype with many counts. This chain uses TRBV7-6 with TRBJ2-7; TRBD2 matches at 8 bases. There are 15 residues in the CDR3. Germline loops: CDR1 SGHVS, CDR2 FNYEAQ. V lost 2 bases, J lost 4 bases, and 7 bases stayed unmatched. The CDR3 protein is CASSLSGGGQYEQYF. CDR3 bases: TGTGCCAGCAGCTTATCCGGCGGGGGGCAGTACGAGCAGTACTTC.

The V gene is TRBV6-6, the J gene TRBJ1-4; D remains ambiguous. With 2 bases removed from V and 0 bases from J, the gap between germline ends came to 16 bases. The germline V gene has CDR1 MNHNY and CDR2 SVGAGI (reference sequence). CDR3 length: 18 amino acids. The CDR3 DNA follows: TGTGCCAGCAGTTACCCCCCGGAAGAAGCGCCAACTAATGAAAAACTGTTTTTT. Its translation is CASSYPPEEAPTNEKLFF.

This clonotype was counted a few times. The chain carries TRBV6-1 and TRBJ2-7; 11 nucleotides align to TRBD2. The germline V gene encodes CDR1 MNHNS and CDR2 SASEGT. The CDR3 loop spans 15 amino acids. J gave up 4 bases and V 1 base, and 3 bases lay outside the gene matches. This CDR3 is CASSEVASGGYEQYV. DNA of the CDR3: TGTGCCAGCAGTGAAGTCGCTAGCGGGGGGTACGAGCAGTACGTC.

This clonotype came up a few times. The genes are TRBV7-2 and TRBJ1-4, with D uncertain. Trimming removed 2 bases from V and 2 bases from J, with 6 bases in between. Germline V gene data show CDR1 as SGHTA and CDR2 as FQGNSA. The CDR3 covers 14 residues. The CDR3 loop reads CASSLLGTNEKLFF. CDR3 in DNA: TGTGCCAGCAGCTTACTAGGGACTAATGAAAAACTGTTTTTT.

V and J are TRBV3-1 and TRBJ1-2; the D is unclear. There are 14 residues in the CDR3. Germline CDR1 reads LGHDT; CDR2 reads YNNKEL (reference sequence). Trimming cost V 0 bases and J 4 bases, with 9 bases left between them. CDR3 loop: CASSQDRRVYGYTF. The DNA for the CDR3 is TGTGCCAGCAGCCAAGATCGTAGAGTCTATGGCTACACCTTC.

This clonotype was recorded many times. The chain couples TRBV7-2 to TRBJ2-7; 7 bases agree with TRBD2. Germline trimming cut 7 bases from V and 2 bases from J; bases unmatched to any gene: 5. CDR1 SGHTA and CDR2 FQGNSA come from the germline V gene. The CDR3 consists of 13 residues. The CDR3 spells CASTTSYTYEQYF. CDR3 sequence (DNA): TGTGCCAGCACGACTAGCTATACCTACGAGCAGTACTTC.

This clonotype was seen a handful of times. The chain is built from TRBV20-1 and TRBJ1-1, with 7 bases lining up with TRBD1. With 4 bases clipped from V and 2 bases from J, the junction kept 7 bases outside the gene matches. The CDR3 extends over 14 amino acids. CDR1 is DFQATT, CDR2 SNEGSKA, per germline (reference sequence). CDR3 in amino acids: CSATTGMGNTEAFF. The CDR3 bases are TGCAGTGCTACGACAGGGATGGGAAACACTGAAGCTTTCTTT.

This clonotype has more than one count but fewer than ten. The chain links TRBV7-9 to TRBJ2-4, with 9 bases lining up with TRBD1. The CDR3 contains 15 residues. V gave up 5 bases and J gave up 6 bases; unmatched junction bases: 8. Germline V gene data show CDR1 as SEHNR and CDR2 as FQNEAQ (reference sequence). This CDR3 is CASSPRTGDPNIQYF. The CDR3 nucleotides are TGTGCCAGCAGCCCCCGGACAGGGGATCCAAACATTCAGTACTTC.

The chain couples TRBV21-1 to TRBJ2-6; TRBD2 is the table's D call and was not checked against the DNA. TRBV21-1 is a pseudogene locus. There are 21 residues in the CDR3. CDR3: CASSKSIGSSGGSSGANVLTF. CDR3 nucleotides: TGTGCCAGCAGCAAAAGCATAGGGAGTAGCGGGGGGAGCTCTGGGGCCAACGTCCTGACTTTC.

The chain recombines TRBV11-2 with TRBJ2-1, with a possible D match to TRBD2 (7 bases). Germline CDR1 is SGHAT and CDR2 is FQNNGV. CDR3 length: 17 residues. Trimming left V 1 base short and J 4 bases short, with 17 bases between. CDR3 bases: TGTGCCAGCAGCTTAGTGGGTTGGGGGGGGCTTTACAATGAGCAGTTCTTC. Its translation is CASSLVGWGGLYNEQFF.

The chain uses TRBV7-2 and TRBJ2-2; 9 positions agree with TRBD2. CDR1 SGHTA and CDR2 FQGNSA come from the germline V gene. The J segment lost 6 bases and the V segment lost 3 bases, leaving 2 bases of the junction unmatched. The CDR3 extends over 14 amino acids. The CDR3 loop is CASSFSGGAGELFF. The CDR3 DNA reads TGTGCCAGCAGCTTTAGCGGGGGTGCCGGGGAGCTGTTTTTT.

V and J are TRBV30 and TRBJ2-7; D possibly matches TRBD1 or TRBD2 (5 bases each). V was clipped by 1 base and J by 4 bases, with 11 bases between them. The CDR3 runs to 13 residues. Per the germline V gene, CDR1 is GTSNPN and CDR2 is SVGIG (reference sequence). CDR3 protein: CAWSGGTGYEQYF. DNA of the CDR3: TGTGCCTGGAGTGGGGGGACGGGATACGAGCAGTACTTC.